This T cell receptor beta chain was obtained from a study of human T cells and chemical hapten exposure. This clonotype turned up a few times. TCRdb re-derived calls from the 5' RACE reads in MiXCR, one entry per CDR3 protein. In the table there are under 85,000 distinct CDR3 sequences, approximately 7.7% of which are singletons. Total RNA came from unfractionated whole blood. The receptor was derived from a male donor in good health.

CDR3 bases: TGTGCCAGCAGACGTCCAGGCCAGAACACTGAAGCTTTCTTT. Encoded protein: CASRRPGQNTEAFF. The rearrangement joins TRBV11-2 to TRBJ1-1; D call uncertain. The V end lost 6 bases, the J end lost 1 base, and 12 bases lay between the germline ends. The V gene's germline CDR1 is SGHAT and CDR2 FQNNGV. The length of the CDR3 is 14 residues. Full variable domain (outside the CDR3, taken from reference TRBV11-2 and TRBJ1-1): EAGVAQSPRYKIIEKRQSVAFWCNPISGHATLYWYQQILGQGPKLLIQFQNNGVVDDSQLPKDRFSAERLKGVDSTLKIQPAKLEDSAVYLCASRRPGQNTEAFFGQGTRLTVV.